Described below is a single T cell receptor (beta chain) sequence and its context. These data belong to a study of control samples from healthy donors and cancer patients. CDR1 is SEHNR and CDR2 is FQNEAQ in the germline V gene (reference sequence). J lost 3 bases, V lost 2 bases, and 7 bases had no gene match. The CDR3 sequence is 17 residues long. Measured with immunoSEQ multiplex PCR; TCRdb has only the in-frame clones, and not every one. In the table there are some 130,000 clones, about 95% of which are singletons. The chain employs TRBV7-9 and TRBJ1-3, with TRBD1 identical over 10 bases. The sequence was obtained from a man younger than 45 in good health. The specimen was blood. The CDR3 region is CASSLYGTGVDGNTIYF. Here the CDR3 DNA reads TGTGCCAGCAGCTTATACGGGACAGGGGTGGATGGAAACACCATATATTTT.